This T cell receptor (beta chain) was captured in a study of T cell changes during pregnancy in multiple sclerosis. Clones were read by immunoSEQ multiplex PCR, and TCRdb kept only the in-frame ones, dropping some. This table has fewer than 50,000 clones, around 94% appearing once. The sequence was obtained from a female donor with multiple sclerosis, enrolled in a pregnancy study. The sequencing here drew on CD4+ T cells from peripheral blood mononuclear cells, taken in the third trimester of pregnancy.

This CDR3 reads CASSIHRNEQFF. CDR3 nucleotides: TGTGCCAGTAGTATCCACCGGAATGAGCAGTTCTTC. V usage is TRBV19 and J usage is TRBJ2-1, with unresolved D. CDR1 is LNHDA and CDR2 is SQIVND in the germline V gene (reference sequence). Trimming shortened V by 3 bases and J by 7 bases, and 7 bases separated the two germline ends. The CDR3 loop spans 12 amino acids.